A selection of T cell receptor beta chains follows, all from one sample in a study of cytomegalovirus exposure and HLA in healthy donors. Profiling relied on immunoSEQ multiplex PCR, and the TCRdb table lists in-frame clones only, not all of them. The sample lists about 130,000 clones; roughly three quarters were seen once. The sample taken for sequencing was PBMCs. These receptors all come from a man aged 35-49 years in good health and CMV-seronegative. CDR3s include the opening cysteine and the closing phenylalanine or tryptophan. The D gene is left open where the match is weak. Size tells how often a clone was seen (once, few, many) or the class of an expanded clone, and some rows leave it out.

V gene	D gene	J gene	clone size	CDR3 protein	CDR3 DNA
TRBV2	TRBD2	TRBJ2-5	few	CASSEGASGGVETQYF	TGTGCCAGCAGTGAAGGGGCTAGCGGGGGGGTCGAGACCCAGTACTTC
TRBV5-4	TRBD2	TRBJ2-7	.	CASSVGALAGTIEQYF	TGTGCCAGCAGCGTGGGTGCTCTAGCGGGGACGATAGAGCAGTACTTC
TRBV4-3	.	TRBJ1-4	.	CASSQGYSGSVEKLFF	TGCGCCAGCAGCCAAGGGTATTCCGGGAGTGTTGAAAAACTGTTTTTT
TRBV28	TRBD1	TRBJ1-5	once	CASRTGQGNQPQHF	TGTGCCAGCAGAACGGGACAGGGGAATCAGCCCCAGCATTTT
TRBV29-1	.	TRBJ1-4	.	CSVRTEASADPLFF	TGCAGCGTTCGAACCGAAGCATCAGCGGACCCTCTGTTTTTT
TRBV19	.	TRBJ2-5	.	CASGRGTYQETQYF	TGTGCCAGTGGCCGAGGGACTTACCAAGAGACCCAGTACTTC
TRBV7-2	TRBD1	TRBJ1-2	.	CASSLVGGSSGYTF	TGTGCCAGCAGCTTAGTAGGGGGCAGTTCTGGCTACACCTTC
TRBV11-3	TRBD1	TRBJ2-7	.	CASSWRQGHSYEQYF	TGTGCCAGCAGCTGGCGACAGGGGCACTCCTACGAGCAGTACTTC
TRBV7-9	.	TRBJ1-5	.	CASSYRFSDRDSNQPQHF	TGTGCCAGCAGCTACCGTTTTTCAGACAGAGATAGCAATCAGCCCCAGCATTTT
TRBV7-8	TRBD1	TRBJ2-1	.	CASSLVRDRGDNEQFF	TGTGCCAGCAGCTTAGTGAGGGACAGGGGCGACAATGAGCAGTTCTTC
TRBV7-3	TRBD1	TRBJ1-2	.	CASSLRGGTGGNGYTF	TGTGCCAGCAGCTTAAGGGGGGGGACAGGCGGCAATGGCTACACCTTC
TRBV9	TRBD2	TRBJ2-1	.	CASSVGLAGFSSYNEQFF	TGTGCCAGCAGCGTAGGACTAGCGGGCTTTAGCTCCTACAATGAGCAGTTCTTC
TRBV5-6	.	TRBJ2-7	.	CASSLGGEGPVAYEQYF	TGTGCCAGCTCCCTGGGGGGTGAGGGGCCGGTGGCCTACGAGCAGTACTTC
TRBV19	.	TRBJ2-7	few	CASKSDYSYEQYF	TGTGCCAGTAAATCCGACTACAGCTACGAGCAGTACTTC
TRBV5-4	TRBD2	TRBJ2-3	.	CASSLRLAGTDTQYF	TGTGCCAGCAGTTTGAGACTAGCGGGAACAGATACGCAGTATTTT
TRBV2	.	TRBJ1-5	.	CASSEQGMQPQHF	TGTGCCAGCAGTGAACAGGGTATGCAGCCCCAGCATTTT
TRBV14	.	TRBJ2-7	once	CASRLRGQYF	TGTGCCAGCCGTCTCCGGGGGCAGTACTTC
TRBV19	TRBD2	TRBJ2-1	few	CASASGLGYWQFF	TGTGCCAGCGCTAGCGGGCTTGGGTATTGGCAGTTCTTC
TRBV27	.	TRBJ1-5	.	CASSPITGSNQPQHF	TGTGCCAGCAGTCCCATTACAGGGTCGAATCAGCCCCAGCATTTT
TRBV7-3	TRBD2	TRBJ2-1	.	CASSPTSGSYNEQFF	TGTGCCAGCAGCCCTACTAGCGGCTCCTACAATGAGCAGTTCTTC
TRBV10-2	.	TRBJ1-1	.	CASSVATVATEAFF	TGCGCCAGCAGTGTCGCTACAGTGGCCACTGAAGCTTTCTTT
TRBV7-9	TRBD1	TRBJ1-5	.	CASSGSQGGQPQHF	TGTGCCAGCAGCGGGTCACAGGGGGGACAGCCCCAGCATTTT
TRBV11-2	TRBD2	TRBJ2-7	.	CASSPGTSGFYEQYF	TGTGCCAGCAGCCCGGGGACTAGCGGTTTCTACGAGCAGTACTTC
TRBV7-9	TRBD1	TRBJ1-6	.	CASSPDRVGNSPLHF	TGTGCCAGCAGCCCGGACAGGGTCGGAAATTCACCCCTCCACTTT
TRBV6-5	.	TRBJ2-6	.	CASSYGWSGANVLTF	TGTGCCAGCAGTTACGGATGGAGTGGGGCCAACGTCCTGACTTTC
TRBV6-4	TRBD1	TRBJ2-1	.	CASSEPENRGRAYNEQFF	TGTGCCAGCAGTGAACCCGAAAACAGGGGCCGGGCCTACAATGAGCAGTTCTTC
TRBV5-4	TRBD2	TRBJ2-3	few	CASSLSSGTRTDTQYF	TGTGCCAGCAGCTTGTCTAGCGGGACCCGCACAGATACGCAGTATTTT
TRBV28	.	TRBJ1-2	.	CASINSGALDGYTF	TGTGCCAGCATAAATTCCGGAGCTCTTGACGGCTACACCTTC
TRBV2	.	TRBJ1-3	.	CASSGTATGNTIYF	TGTGCCAGCAGTGGGACAGCGACTGGAAACACCATATATTTT
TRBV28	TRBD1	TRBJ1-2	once	CASLYLGQSYGYTF	TGTGCCAGCTTGTACCTGGGACAGAGCTATGGCTACACCTTC
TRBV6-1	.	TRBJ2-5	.	CASSGARAETQYF	TGTGCCAGCAGTGGGGCCAGGGCTGAGACCCAGTACTTC
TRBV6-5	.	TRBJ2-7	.	CASSYKGGVSSYEQYF	TGTGCCAGCAGCTACAAAGGGGGGGTGAGCTCCTACGAGCAGTACTTC
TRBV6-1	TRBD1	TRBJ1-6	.	CASRAFRDSSSPLHF	TGTGCCAGCAGGGCTTTCCGGGACAGTTCTTCACCCCTCCACTTT
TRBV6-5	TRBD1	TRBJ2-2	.	CASRMGQGATGELFF	TGTGCCAGCAGGATGGGACAGGGGGCAACCGGGGAGCTGTTTTTT
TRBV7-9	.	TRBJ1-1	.	CASSPIRGRRDTEAFF	TGTGCCAGCAGCCCTATTCGTGGGAGGCGGGACACTGAAGCTTTCTTT
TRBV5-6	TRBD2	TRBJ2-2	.	CASSWDSGVPAGELFF	TGTGCCAGCAGCTGGGATAGCGGGGTCCCAGCCGGGGAGCTGTTTTTT
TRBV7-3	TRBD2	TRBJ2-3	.	CASSSDLAGGSADTQYF	TGTGCCAGCAGCTCCGACCTAGCGGGGGGCTCGGCAGATACGCAGTATTTT
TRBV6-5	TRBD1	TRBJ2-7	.	CASRGTGASYEQYF	TGTGCCAGCAGGGGGACAGGGGCGTCCTACGAGCAGTACTTC